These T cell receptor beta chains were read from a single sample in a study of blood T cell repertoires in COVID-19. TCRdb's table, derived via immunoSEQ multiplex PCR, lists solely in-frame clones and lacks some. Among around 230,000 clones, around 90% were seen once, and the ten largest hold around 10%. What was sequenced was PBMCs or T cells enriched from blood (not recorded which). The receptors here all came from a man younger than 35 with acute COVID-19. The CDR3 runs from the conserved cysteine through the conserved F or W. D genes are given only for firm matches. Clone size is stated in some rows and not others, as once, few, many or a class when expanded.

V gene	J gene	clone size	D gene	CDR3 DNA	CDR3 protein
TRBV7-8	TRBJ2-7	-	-	TGTGCCAGCAGCTCCCTTAGGGTGGGGGGTGAGCAGTACTTC	CASSSLRVGGEQYF
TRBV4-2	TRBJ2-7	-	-	TGTGCCAGCAGCCAAGATTATGGGAGGACCTACGAGCAGTACTTC	CASSQDYGRTYEQYF
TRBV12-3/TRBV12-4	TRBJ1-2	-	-	TGTGCCAGCAGTTACAGGGACTATGGCTACACCTTC	CASSYRDYGYTF
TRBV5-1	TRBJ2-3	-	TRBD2	TGCGCCAGCAGCTTAACTAGCGGGTTAACAGATACGCAGTATTTT	CASSLTSGLTDTQYF
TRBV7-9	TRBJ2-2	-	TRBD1	TGTGCCAGCAGCCTTCCCACAGGGGCGGAAGGGGAGCTGTTTTTT	CASSLPTGAEGELFF
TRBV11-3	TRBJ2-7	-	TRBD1	TGTGCCAGCAGCCCGGGACAGGGAGACTCCTACGAGCAGTACTTC	CASSPGQGDSYEQYF
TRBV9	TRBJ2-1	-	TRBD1	TGTGCCAGCAGCCTTGGGACAGACCCCTACAATGAGCAGTTCTTC	CASSLGTDPYNEQFF
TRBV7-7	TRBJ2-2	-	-	TGTGCTAGCACCAACCTGACCAGGGTCACCGGGGAGCTGTTTTTT	CASTNLTRVTGELFF
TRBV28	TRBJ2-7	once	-	TGTGCCAGCACCCGCCCCGGGACAACCTACGAGCAGTACTTC	CASTRPGTTYEQYF
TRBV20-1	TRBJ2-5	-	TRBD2	TGCAGTGCTAGTACGACTAGCGGGAGTCAAGAGACCCAGTACTTC	CSASTTSGSQETQYF
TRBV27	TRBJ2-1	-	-	TGTGCCAGCAGTCTAACAGGGCATGGGTACAATGAGCAGTTCTTC	CASSLTGHGYNEQFF
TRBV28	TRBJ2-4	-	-	TGTGCCAGCACCCAGGGACAACCTAAAAACATTCAGTACTTC	CASTQGQPKNIQYF
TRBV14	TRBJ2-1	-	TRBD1	TGTGCCAGCAGCCAAGTGCCACCGGGACAGGGGATGTACAATGAGCAGTTCTTC	CASSQVPPGQGMYNEQFF
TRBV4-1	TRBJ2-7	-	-	TGCGCCAGCAGCCGGAGTACCTTCTACGAGCAGTACTTC	CASSRSTFYEQYF
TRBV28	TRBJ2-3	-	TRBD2	TGTGCCAGCGGTTGGGCTAGCGGGAGTAGGTTAGCGCAGTATTTT	CASGWASGSRLAQYF
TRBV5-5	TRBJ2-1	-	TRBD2	TGTGCCAGCACCTGGACCGGACTAGCGAGAGGGGATGAGCAGTTCTTC	CASTWTGLARGDEQFF
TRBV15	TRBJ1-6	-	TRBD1	TGTGCCACCAGCACCCTCGGCGCGGAGGGGGCGGATTCACCCCTCCACTTT	CATSTLGAEGADSPLHF
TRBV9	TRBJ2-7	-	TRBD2	TGTGCCAGCAGCCCCCGGGACTACCCCTACGAGCAGTACTTC	CASSPRDYPYEQYF
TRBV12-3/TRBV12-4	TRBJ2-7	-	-	TGTGCCAGCAGTAACGAGGGGGACGAGCAGTACTTC	CASSNEGDEQYF
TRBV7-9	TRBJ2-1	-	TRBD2	TGTGCCAGCAGCCCGCCTTCTGGCGGGAGTGTTCATGAGCAGTTCTTC	CASSPPSGGSVHEQFF
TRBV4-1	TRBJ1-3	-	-	TGCGCCAGCAGCCACGGTTCCGAGCGGGCCACCATATATTTT	CASSHGSERATIYF
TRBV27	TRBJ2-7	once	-	TGTGCCAGCAGTCGCGCGTCCTACGAGCAGTACTTC	CASSRASYEQYF
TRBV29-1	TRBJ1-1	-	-	TGCAGCGCAGCACAGGGAGATGGCACTGAAGCTTTCTTT	CSAAQGDGTEAFF
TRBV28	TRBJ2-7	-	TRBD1	TGTGCCAGCAGTCAGACAGGGACCTACGAGCAGTACTTC	CASSQTGTYEQYF
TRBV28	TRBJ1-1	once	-	TGTGCCAGCAGTCAAGAAACAGGGAGCACTGAAGCTTTCTTT	CASSQETGSTEAFF
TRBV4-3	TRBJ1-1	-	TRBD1	TGCGCCAGCAGCCACCGACAGGGAATAGGGACTGAAGCTTTCTTT	CASSHRQGIGTEAFF
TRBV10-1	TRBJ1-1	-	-	TGCGCCAGCAGTGACAGGATGGGTACTGAAGCTTTCTTT	CASSDRMGTEAFF
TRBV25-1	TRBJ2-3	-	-	TGTGCCAGCACGGCAGGGTCCACAGATACGCAGTATTTT	CASTAGSTDTQYF
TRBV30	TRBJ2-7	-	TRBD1	TGTGCCTGGGACAGGGTGGGCGCCTACGAGCAGTACTTC	CAWDRVGAYEQYF
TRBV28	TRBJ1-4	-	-	TGTGCCAGCAGTTACGACACGAATAATGAAAAACTGTTTTTT	CASSYDTNNEKLFF
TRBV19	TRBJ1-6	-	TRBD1	TGTGCCAGTAGTCTGACAGGGACAGCTAATTCACCCCTCCACTTT	CASSLTGTANSPLHF
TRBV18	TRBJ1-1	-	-	TGTGCCAGCTCACCGGGGGAGGGGGCTGAAGCTTTCTTT	CASSPGEGAEAFF
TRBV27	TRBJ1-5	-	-	TGTGCCAGCAGTTTATACCCAGTCAATCAGCCCCAGCATTTT	CASSLYPVNQPQHF
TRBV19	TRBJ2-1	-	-	TGTGCCAGTAGTGCCGGGGGAATTAGGTACAATGAGCAGTTCTTC	CASSAGGIRYNEQFF
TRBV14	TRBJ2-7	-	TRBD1	TGTGCCAGCAGCCGGGGACAGAACTACGAGCAGTACTTC	CASSRGQNYEQYF
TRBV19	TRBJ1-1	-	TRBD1	TGTGCCAGTAGTAACCCCCTCCGGGACAGGGGCAGGAACACTGAAGCTTTCTTT	CASSNPLRDRGRNTEAFF
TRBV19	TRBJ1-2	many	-	TGTGCCAGTAGGAACAAGGACAGCCTGCGCTATGGCTACACCTTC	CASRNKDSLRYGYTF
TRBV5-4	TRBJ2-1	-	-	TGTGCCAGCAGCAATCCCGAAGCCGACAATGAGCAGTTCTTC	CASSNPEADNEQFF
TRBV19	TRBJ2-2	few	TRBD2	TGTGCCAGTAGTATAGGCCTAGCGGGGCGGACCGGGGAGCTGTTTTTT	CASSIGLAGRTGELFF
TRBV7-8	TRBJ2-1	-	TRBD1	TGTGCCAGCAGCTTAGTGGACAGGGTGGGTGAGCAGTTCTTC	CASSLVDRVGEQFF
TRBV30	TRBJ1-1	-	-	TGTGCCTGGAGTGTACCCGGGGTTATCACTGAAGCTTTCTTT	CAWSVPGVITEAFF
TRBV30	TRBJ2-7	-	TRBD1	TGTGCCTGGAGTGCCGGGACAGGGAACTACGAGCAGTACTTC	CAWSAGTGNYEQYF